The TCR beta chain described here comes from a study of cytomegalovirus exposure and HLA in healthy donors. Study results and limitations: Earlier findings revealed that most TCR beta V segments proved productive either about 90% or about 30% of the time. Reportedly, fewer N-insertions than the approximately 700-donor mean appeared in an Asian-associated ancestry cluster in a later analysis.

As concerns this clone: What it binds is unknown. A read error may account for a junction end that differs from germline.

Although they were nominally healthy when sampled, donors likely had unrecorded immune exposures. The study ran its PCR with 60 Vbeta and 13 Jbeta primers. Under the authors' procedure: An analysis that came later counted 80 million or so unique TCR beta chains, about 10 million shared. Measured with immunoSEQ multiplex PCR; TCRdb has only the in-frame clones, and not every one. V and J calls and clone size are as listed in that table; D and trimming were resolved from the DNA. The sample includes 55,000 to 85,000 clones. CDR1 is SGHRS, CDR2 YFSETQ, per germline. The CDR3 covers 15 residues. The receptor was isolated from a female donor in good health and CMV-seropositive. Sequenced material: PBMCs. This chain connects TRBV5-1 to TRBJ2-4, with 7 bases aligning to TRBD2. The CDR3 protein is CASSSRDYTKNIQYF. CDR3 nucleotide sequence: TGCGCCAGCAGCTCACGGGACTATACCAAGAACATTCAGTACTTC.